The rows below give T cell receptor beta chains drawn from one sample of a study of blood T cell repertoires in COVID-19. Profiled with immunoSEQ multiplex PCR; TCRdb holds only in-frame clones, not every one. This sample yields approximately 220,000 clones, of which around 83% are seen a single time; 7.5% to 9% belongs to the top ten. The sequencing sample was made of peripheral blood. Receptors originate from a woman in her 50s with acute or convalescent COVID-19. The CDR3 runs from the conserved cysteine through the conserved F or W. A D gene is named only where the DNA matches it firmly. Clone size is shown for a subset of rows, as once, few, many or a class of expanded clone.

CDR3 DNA | CDR3 protein | J gene | D gene | V gene | clone size
TGTGCCAGCAGCAGGCCCGGTTGGGGAGCCAATGAGCAGTTCTTC | CASSRPGWGANEQFF | TRBJ2-1 | - | TRBV7-8 | -
TGTGCCAGCAGCCGGGGACTAGCGGGATCCTACGAGCAGTACTTC | CASSRGLAGSYEQYF | TRBJ2-7 | TRBD2 | TRBV27 | -
TGCGCCAGCAGCCAACAGGGTGCCCAAGGGGACACCATATATTTT | CASSQQGAQGDTIYF | TRBJ1-3 | - | TRBV4-1 | -
TGTGCCAGCACCTCAGGAACCACGGCAGATACGCAGTATTTT | CASTSGTTADTQYF | TRBJ2-3 | - | TRBV6-5 | -
TGTGCCAGTAGTTCTCTAGTGGCGGGAGCGCCCTACGAGCAGTACTTC | CASSSLVAGAPYEQYF | TRBJ2-7 | TRBD2 | TRBV19 | -
TGTGCCAGCAGTCGATTTAGGGTTCCTCCGGGACAGCCGGGCGAGGGAAACACCATATATTTT | CASSRFRVPPGQPGEGNTIYF | TRBJ1-3 | TRBD1 | TRBV6-6 | -
TGTGCCAGCACCCCCCGGTTAGCGGGATTCACCGGGGAGCTGTTTTTT | CASTPRLAGFTGELFF | TRBJ2-2 | TRBD2 | TRBV28 | -
TGTGCCAGCAGCTCCGGGACTAGCGGGAGGGCCTGGACCGGGGAGCTGTTTTTT | CASSSGTSGRAWTGELFF | TRBJ2-2 | TRBD2 | TRBV7-3 | -
TGTGCCACCAGTGATTTGCGGGGAGGCTACACCTTC | CATSDLRGGYTF | TRBJ1-2 | - | TRBV24-1 | -
TGTGCCTGGAGTGAGAGAGGTTTTTTCACAGATACGCAGTATTTT | CAWSERGFFTDTQYF | TRBJ2-3 | - | TRBV30 | once
TGTGCCAGCAGTAACTACGACCCCACAGGGGCCAATGAAAAACTGTTTTTT | CASSNYDPTGANEKLFF | TRBJ1-4 | TRBD1 | TRBV2 | -
TGTGCCAGCAGCTTTAGCGGGACCCCCGGCGAGCAGTACTTC | CASSFSGTPGEQYF | TRBJ2-7 | TRBD2 | TRBV7-2 | once
TGTGCCAGCAGCCCCTACGGGGGCAATCAGCCCCAGCATTTT | CASSPYGGNQPQHF | TRBJ1-5 | - | TRBV6-2/TRBV6-3 | -
TGTGCCAGCAGTGACCCGGGACTAGCGGGAGAGCTAGCCAAAAACATTCAGTACTTC | CASSDPGLAGELAKNIQYF | TRBJ2-4 | TRBD2 | TRBV6-1 | -
TGTGCCCCGGGGTCGATAGAAGCCTACGAGCAGTACTTC | CAPGSIEAYEQYF | TRBJ2-7 | - | TRBV7-9 | -
TGCGCCAGCAGCTTGTGGCAGGCACCAACCGGGGAGCTGTTTTTT | CASSLWQAPTGELFF | TRBJ2-2 | - | TRBV5-1 | once